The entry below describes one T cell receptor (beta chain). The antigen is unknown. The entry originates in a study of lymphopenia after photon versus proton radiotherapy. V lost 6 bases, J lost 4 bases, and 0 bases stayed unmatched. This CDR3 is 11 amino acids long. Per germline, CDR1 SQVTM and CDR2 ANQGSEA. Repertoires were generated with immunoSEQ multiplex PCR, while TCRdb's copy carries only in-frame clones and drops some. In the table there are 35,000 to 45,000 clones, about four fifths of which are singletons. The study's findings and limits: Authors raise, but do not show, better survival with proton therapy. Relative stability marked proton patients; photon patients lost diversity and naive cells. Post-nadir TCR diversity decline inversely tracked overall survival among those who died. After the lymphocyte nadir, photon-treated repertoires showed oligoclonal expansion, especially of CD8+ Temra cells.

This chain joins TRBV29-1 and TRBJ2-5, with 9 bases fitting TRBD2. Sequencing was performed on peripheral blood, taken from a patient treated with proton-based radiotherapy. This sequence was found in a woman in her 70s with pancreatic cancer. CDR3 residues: CSVGLAETQYF. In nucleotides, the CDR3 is TGCAGCGTGGGACTAGCAGAGACCCAGTACTTC.